Listed below are T cell receptor beta chains from one sample, sequenced in a study of vaccination effects on CD4 cells after COVID-19. These TCRs' antigens remain unknown. Produced via immunoSEQ multiplex PCR; TCRdb's table is partial and in-frame only. The top ten clones hold 18% of a sample with about 55,000 clones, about two thirds of them seen once. The source was CD4+ T cells from PBMCs cultured with SARS-CoV-2 spike peptides, collected before COVID-19 vaccination. The receptors shown here come from a human donor who received a COVID-19 vaccine. Both conserved end residues are trimmed from each CDR3. Some rows mark clone size as missing; the rest say once, few, many or name a class of expanded clone.

J gene: TRBJ2-1
V gene: TRBV18
clone size: few
CDR3 protein: ASSRGSYNEQF

J gene: TRBJ2-3
V gene: TRBV7-2
clone size: NA
CDR3 protein: ASSLRGLAGVTDTQY

J gene: TRBJ2-2
V gene: TRBV19
clone size: few
CDR3 protein: ASSILQGDNTGELF

J gene: TRBJ2-1
V gene: TRBV28
clone size: NA
CDR3 protein: ASSLPVSPQF

J gene: TRBJ1-4
V gene: TRBV6-6
clone size: NA
CDR3 protein: ASSIVAGNEKLF

J gene: TRBJ2-7
V gene: TRBV28
clone size: NA
CDR3 protein: ASSSEQTSSYEQY

J gene: TRBJ2-7
V gene: TRBV20-1
clone size: NA
CDR3 protein: SGHDGYEQY

J gene: TRBJ2-6
V gene: TRBV7-9
clone size: NA
CDR3 protein: ASSFGQGLSGANVLT

J gene: TRBJ1-1
V gene: TRBV20-1
clone size: NA
CDR3 protein: SASLGTNTEAF

J gene: TRBJ2-6
V gene: TRBV5-1
clone size: NA
CDR3 protein: ASSLRDRPSSGANVLT

J gene: TRBJ1-2
V gene: TRBV21-1
clone size: few
CDR3 protein: ASSKGGTNYGYT

J gene: TRBJ2-1
V gene: TRBV10-3
clone size: NA
CDR3 protein: AISGTTLSSYNEQF

J gene: TRBJ2-1
V gene: TRBV4-1
clone size: once
CDR3 protein: ASSQGLLRRAGGRIEQF

J gene: TRBJ2-7
V gene: TRBV18
clone size: NA
CDR3 protein: ASSPSLPGQHYEQY

J gene: TRBJ1-5
V gene: TRBV18
clone size: NA
CDR3 protein: ASPEDRGYGQPQH

J gene: TRBJ1-2
V gene: TRBV20-1
clone size: few
CDR3 protein: SAYNNYGYT

J gene: TRBJ1-2
V gene: TRBV2
clone size: NA
CDR3 protein: ASSEDRDYGYT

J gene: TRBJ2-5
V gene: TRBV5-4
clone size: NA
CDR3 protein: ASSAAGQGWGTQY

J gene: TRBJ2-5
V gene: TRBV2
clone size: NA
CDR3 protein: ASSVGGAEETQY

J gene: TRBJ1-1
V gene: TRBV6-5
clone size: NA
CDR3 protein: ASHRGRNTEAF

J gene: TRBJ1-5
V gene: TRBV28
clone size: NA
CDR3 protein: ASSTPSGSNQPQH

J gene: TRBJ2-7
V gene: TRBV6-1
clone size: NA
CDR3 protein: ASSEGGTPMTGEQY

J gene: TRBJ2-7
V gene: TRBV30
clone size: NA
CDR3 protein: AWSVPVGGQY

J gene: TRBJ1-3
V gene: TRBV11-2
clone size: NA
CDR3 protein: ASSLERSSGNTIY

J gene: TRBJ1-2
V gene: TRBV28
clone size: NA
CDR3 protein: ASSDGQSIYGYT

J gene: TRBJ2-7
V gene: TRBV19
clone size: few
CDR3 protein: ASSKGSGSHEQY

J gene: TRBJ1-6
V gene: TRBV3-1/TRBV3-2
clone size: NA
CDR3 protein: ASSQNRGLSPLH

J gene: TRBJ2-1
V gene: TRBV3-1/TRBV3-2
clone size: NA
CDR3 protein: ASSPEPREAVYNEQF

J gene: TRBJ1-4
V gene: TRBV11-2
clone size: NA
CDR3 protein: ASSASLSGTNEKLF

J gene: TRBJ2-3
V gene: TRBV30
clone size: NA
CDR3 protein: AWSGGADTQY

J gene: TRBJ2-2
V gene: TRBV5-4
clone size: NA
CDR3 protein: ASAVSPTGIDTGELF

J gene: TRBJ2-3
V gene: TRBV11-3
clone size: few
CDR3 protein: ASGTGATDTQY

J gene: TRBJ1-3
V gene: TRBV5-4
clone size: few
CDR3 protein: ASSLGGQRNTIY

J gene: TRBJ2-7
V gene: TRBV2
clone size: NA
CDR3 protein: ASSEEKTGKQY

J gene: TRBJ2-6
V gene: TRBV4-3
clone size: once
CDR3 protein: ASSQGTRRGPGGANVLT

J gene: TRBJ1-2
V gene: TRBV19
clone size: NA
CDR3 protein: ASSERNYGYT

J gene: TRBJ1-6
V gene: TRBV7-2
clone size: NA
CDR3 protein: ASSLNNSPLH

J gene: TRBJ2-2
V gene: TRBV5-4
clone size: few
CDR3 protein: ASSSKQGAGGELF

J gene: TRBJ2-3
V gene: TRBV29-1
clone size: NA
CDR3 protein: SVDLGADRNTQY

J gene: TRBJ2-7
V gene: TRBV27
clone size: NA
CDR3 protein: ASSLREGGYEQY